This TCR beta chain is drawn from a study of technical replicates of blood from a few donors. The germline V gene encodes CDR1 SGHTA and CDR2 FQGNSA. V was trimmed by 7 bases and J by 4 bases, leaving 19 bases between them. The length of the CDR3 is 15 residues. Clones were sequenced by immunoSEQ multiplex PCR, and TCRdb holds only the in-frame ones, with some missing. Altogether about 73,000 clones are present, 85% to 95% being singletons, with the ten largest covering about 4.7%. This receptor was identified in a human donor in good health. Some clones in this sample may be carry-over from other donors' samples. The genes are TRBV7-2 and TRBJ2-5; D perhaps matches TRBD2 (7 bases). Sequencing was done on a sample of PBMCs. The CDR3: CASTQRGGRLETQYF. CDR3 coding DNA: TGTGCCAGCACCCAAAGGGGGGGGCGCTTAGAGACCCAGTACTTC.